The entry that follows covers one T cell receptor (beta chain) sequence. This clone was counted ten times or more. Its antigen remains unidentified. The sample holds no much larger clone one base away, and base qualities are not on file. These data are taken from a study of metastatic and nonmetastatic thyroid tumors (dated by TCRdb to 2019 to 2021). A note on the overall study: Repertoires from peripheral blood and from tumor or nodule tissue samples of malignant and benign thyroid patients were compared. The investigation overall reported the following: In both blood and tumor samples, TCR beta diversity was reported to be significantly higher in malignant tumors than in benign nodules.

Receptors were amplified or captured by PCR. Reads for this sample came from an Illumina HiSeq 4000. High-throughput sequencing was used to profile the TCR beta-chain CDR3 region of every patient. Per the authors' processing: CDR3 differences across clinicopathological groups were used to build a classifier for discriminating distant-metastatic papillary thyroid cancer patients. To measure repertoire diversity the researchers used the Shannon index, while the Morisita-Horn index served to gauge how similar the tumor and blood repertoires were. Clones were called with MiXCR by TCRdb after fastp trimmed the public reads at Q25, and only in-frame beta chains were retained. TCRdb's processing, not the authors' own work, is the source of the V and J calls. The sample table records 85,000 to 100,000 clones; about 12% of these occur just once. The ten largest make up over 9% of the sample. V is clipped by 2 bases and J by 5 bases, and the sequence between their germline boundaries is 4 bases long. The germline V gene gives CDR1 as SNHLY and CDR2 as FYNNEI. There are 13 amino acids in the CDR3, from cysteine to phenylalanine inclusive. This entry keeps only the CDR3 DNA: 39 bases, framed from base 1.

No treatment had been received by any patient before thyroid surgery. The study retrospectively analysed patient clinical samples collected from the early 2010s to the late 2010s using T-cell receptor beta sequencing. Sequences were obtained from blood. This receptor chain uses TRBV2 and TRBJ1-6; confidence is insufficient to name the D gene. The receptor was derived from a female donor with papillary thyroid cancer or a benign thyroid nodule (not recorded which). Some clones in this sample may be carry-over from other donors' samples. CDR3 protein: CASSERNNSPLHF. The nucleotides read TGTGCCAGCAGTGAAAGGAATAATTCACCCCTCCACTTT. The CDR3 plus the reference TRBV2 and TRBJ1-6 genes for the other parts give the full variable domain: EPEVTQTPSHQVTQMGQEVILRCVPISNHLYFYWYRQILGQKVEFLVSFYNNEISEKSEIFDDQFSVERPDGSNFTLKIRSTKLEDSAMYFCASSERNNSPLHFGNGTRLTVT.